This TCR beta chain emerged from a study of T-cell memory formation after mild COVID-19. The study, taken as a whole, reports: The study detected some responding clones in pre-infection memory, suggesting cross-reactive memory joined. Second-wave clones that peaked on day 37 lacked confirmed SARS-CoV-2 specificity.

Of note for this clonotype: The antigen remains undetermined.

Via MiXCR, TCRdb re-called the 5' RACE reads, giving one row per CDR3 protein. The profile shows hundreds of thousands of distinct CDR3 sequences, approximately 16% of them singletons. V dropped 6 bases and J dropped 1; count of bases not matched to a gene: 14. The CDR3 runs 18 residues. This rearrangement joins TRBV12-3 or TRBV12-4 to TRBJ2-4, with 8 bases matching TRBD2. The sample was PBMCs or a T cell subset sorted from them (not recorded which). This receptor was identified in a man younger than 35 who had mild COVID-19 (a few samples of this study predate the infection). Cell type and time point are not known. This chain's CDR3 is CASSPGTIAGTAKNIQYF. In DNA, the CDR3 is TGTGCCAGCAGCCCCGGGACGATAGCGGGGACTGCCAAAAACATTCAGTACTTC.